This TCR beta chain was identified in a study of blood T cell repertoires in COVID-19. Study context: Both acute and convalescent COVID-19 samples were obtained from the United States, Italy and Spain.

This CDR3 has 16 amino acids. From germline, CDR1 is SQVTM and CDR2 ANQGSEA. V lost 7 bases and J lost 3; bases outside the gene matches: 13. Using immunoSEQ multiplex PCR, the repertoire was profiled, and TCRdb retains in-frame clones only, with some absent. This sample has about 240,000 clones, with about 90% found just once. The TCR originated in a man aged 25 to 40 with COVID-19, enrolled during active disease. The sample consisted of peripheral blood. The chain combines TRBV29-1 with TRBJ2-1; 9 positions agree with TRBD2. This chain's CDR3 is CSGQRLAEVYYNEQFF. The CDR3 DNA follows: TGCAGCGGCCAGCGACTAGCGGAGGTTTACTACAATGAGCAGTTCTTC.